Listed here are 13 T cell receptor beta chains from one sample, sequenced in a study of blood T cell repertoires in COVID-19. Using immunoSEQ multiplex PCR, the repertoire was profiled, and TCRdb retains in-frame clones only, with some absent. The profile shows a few hundred thousand clones, about 88% of them singletons. Input material: PBMCs or T cells enriched from blood (not recorded which). The receptor source for this set is a woman aged 55 to 70 in a cohort exposed to, infected with or recovered from COVID-19 (not recorded which).

There are a few counts of this clone. This rearrangement joins TRBV9 to TRBJ2-2; 8 bases agree with TRBD1. The CDR3 extends over 15 amino acids. Germline V lookup: CDR1 SGDLS, CDR2 YYNGEE. With 3 bases clipped from V and 5 bases from J, the junction kept 6 bases outside the gene matches. The DNA for the CDR3 is TGTGCCAGCAGCGAGGACAGGGTTGCTACCGGGGAGCTGTTTTTT. Translated, it gives CASSEDRVATGELFF.

This clone was observed a single time. The rearrangement joins TRBV9 to TRBJ1-2, with a weak D call TRBD1 (6 bases). V dropped 3 bases and J dropped 8 bases, with 11 bases sitting between them. This CDR3 comprises 12 residues. The germline V gene has CDR1 SGDLS and CDR2 YYNGEE. The CDR3, as DNA: TGTGCCAGCAGCGCGGGGGGCATGGGCTACACCTTC. Protein sequence: CASSAGGMGYTF. The whole variable domain, remainder taken from reference TRBV9 and TRBJ1-2, is DSGVTQTPKHLITATGQRVTLRCSPRSGDLSVYWYQQSLDQGLQFLIQYYNGEERAKGNILERFSAQQFPDLHSELNLSSLELGDSALYFCASSAGGMGYTFGSGTRLTVV.

The chain has TRBV14 and TRBJ2-1, with 12 bases aligning to TRBD2. This CDR3 contains 17 residues. The V gene's germline CDR1 is SGHDN and CDR2 FVKESK. The ends lost 4 bases at V and 7 bases at J; junction bases unmatched: 11. In DNA, the CDR3 is TGTGCCAGCAGCCCCTTCACTCTAGCGGGAGGGGGAAATGAGCAGTTCTTC. Translated, it gives CASSPFTLAGGGNEQFF.

This clone was seen just once. This chain connects TRBV5-4 to TRBJ1-6, with D tentatively TRBD1 (5 bases). V was pared by 4 bases and J by 7 bases, with 15 bases between. Germline V lookup: CDR1 SGHNT, CDR2 YYREEE (reference sequence). This CDR3 comprises 15 residues. The CDR3 DNA follows: TGTGCCAGCAGCCAATTCCAGGGTGGCAATTCACCCCTCCACTTT. The encoded protein is CASSQFQGGNSPLHF.

The genes are TRBV5-4 and TRBJ2-1; perhaps TRBD2 as D (5 bases). This CDR3 spans 14 amino acids. Trimming pared 4 bases from V and 4 bases from J, leaving 12 bases between. Germline loops: CDR1 SGHNT, CDR2 YYREEE (reference sequence). The CDR3 DNA sequence: TGTGCCAGCAGCATCCAAGGCGGGTACAATGAGCAGTTCTTC. The encoded protein is CASSIQGGYNEQFF.

The J gene is TRBJ2-1, the V gene TRBV10-1, with 8 bases lining up with TRBD2. Germline trimming cut 6 bases from V and 7 bases from J; bases unmatched to any gene: 11. CDR3 length equals 15 residues. The V gene's germline CDR1 is WNHNN and CDR2 SYGVQD (reference sequence). The chain's CDR3 is CASSPPGGRNNEQFF. The CDR3 coding sequence is TGCGCCAGCAGCCCACCGGGCGGGAGGAATAATGAGCAGTTCTTC.

By share, this clone counts as medium-sized. The CDR3 nucleotides are TGTGCCAGCAGCAGTAAGCGGGAGAGTGGAGAGACCCAGTACTTC. Translating gives CASSSKRESGETQYF. The V call is TRBV21-1, the J call TRBJ2-5; TRBD2, the table's D call, lacks a check against the DNA. TRBV21-1 represents a pseudogene. The CDR3 has 15 residues.

This clone appeared a single time. The V and J genes are TRBV11-2 and TRBJ2-3, with D perhaps TRBD2 (5 bases). CDR1 and CDR2 (germline): SGHAT, FQNNGV. The CDR3 extends over 13 amino acids. V was cut by 5 bases and J by 6 bases, with 12 bases left in between. In DNA, the CDR3 is TGTGCCAGCAGCCAGAATCCGGGGGATACGCAGTATTTT. Its translation is CASSQNPGDTQYF.

The genes are TRBV27 and TRBJ2-1; the match to TRBD1 covers 8 bases. Trimming cost V 4 bases and J 0 bases; bases outside gene matches: 11. The CDR3 runs to 18 residues. CDR1 is MNHEY and CDR2 is SMNVEV in the germline V gene (reference sequence). In DNA form, the CDR3 reads TGTGCCAGCAGTTACACCGGGACAGGACTTTTCTCCTACAATGAGCAGTTCTTC. Residues: CASSYTGTGLFSYNEQFF.

This chain uses TRBV6-2 or TRBV6-3 with TRBJ2-1, with D perhaps TRBD2 (6 bases). Trimming removed 6 bases at V and 3 bases at J, with 12 bases between. Germline V gene lookup returns CDR1 MNHEY and CDR2 SVGEGT. This CDR3 spans 14 amino acids. The CDR3 sequence is CASSPGLHYNEQFF. As DNA, the CDR3 is TGTGCCAGCAGCCCGGGACTCCACTACAATGAGCAGTTCTTC.

This chain connects TRBV9 to TRBJ2-7, with 8 bases that match TRBD1. Germline V lookup: CDR1 SGDLS, CDR2 YYNGEE. V was clipped by 0 bases and J by 5 bases; unmatched bases: 7. The CDR3 totals 15 residues. For the CDR3, the DNA is TGTGCCAGCAGCGTAGGAGGACAGGGCACGGACGAGCAGTACTTC. This gives the protein CASSVGGQGTDEQYF.

The table lists this clone with a few counts. The chain combines TRBV7-2 with TRBJ1-4; the D is unclear. There are 14 residues in the CDR3. The V gene lost 1 base and the J gene lost 10 bases, with 13 bases spanning the gap. The germline gives CDR1 SGHTA, CDR2 FQGNSA. The CDR3 here is CASSLVSNSPKLFF. CDR3 nucleotide sequence: TGTGCCAGCAGCTTAGTTTCAAACAGCCCAAAACTGTTTTTT.

The gene calls are TRBV29-1 and TRBJ2-3; D is unclear. The CDR3 is 14 residues long. CDR1 is SQVTM and CDR2 is ANQGSEA in the germline V gene. Trimming left V 3 bases short and J 2 bases short, with 12 bases between. CDR3 sequence reads: CSVDSGLNTDTQYF. CDR3 nucleotides: TGCAGCGTTGATTCTGGGCTGAACACAGATACGCAGTATTTT.